These 11 T cell receptor beta chains came from one sample sequenced in a study of T cell responses to AZD1222 COVID-19 vaccine. Sequenced by immunoSEQ multiplex PCR; TCRdb stores in-frame clones only, minus some. The sample consists of about 140,000 clones, roughly 90% of them appearing once. The sequenced sample was peripheral blood, obtained 28 days after the second AZD1222 dose. These receptors all come from an adult who received the AZD1222 COVID-19 vaccine.

The chain couples TRBV4-3 to TRBJ2-1; the match to TRBD2 covers 10 bases. After removal of 1 base from V and 7 bases from J, the junction contained 7 bases not matched to a gene. The CDR3 runs 16 residues. Germline CDR1 reads LGHNA; CDR2 reads YSLEER. CDR3 in DNA: TGCGCCAGCAGCCAAGCCCCCAGCGGGGGGGCGAATGAGCAGTTCTTC. This sequence encodes CASSQAPSGGANEQFF.

This clone appeared once. The V call is TRBV10-3, the J call TRBJ1-2; D uncertain. Trimming cost V 2 bases and J 2 bases, with 3 bases left between them. The CDR3 covers 12 residues. In germline, CDR1 is ENHRY, CDR2 SYGVKD. CDR3 nucleotides: TGTGCCATCAGTGAGACGAACTATGGCTACACCTTC. This sequence encodes CAISETNYGYTF.

The gene calls are TRBV2 and TRBJ1-2; TRBD1 is a possible D gene (5 bases). The germline V gene has CDR1 SNHLY and CDR2 FYNNEI. The CDR3 consists of 14 residues. V was trimmed by 6 bases and J by 6 bases, leaving 17 bases between them. CDR3 in amino acids: CASRPPGGRDGYTF. In DNA form, the CDR3 reads TGTGCCAGCAGGCCCCCCGGGGGGAGGGATGGCTACACCTTC. Looking up the rest from reference TRBV2 and TRBJ1-2 gives the full variable domain: EPEVTQTPSHQVTQMGQEVILRCVPISNHLYFYWYRQILGQKVEFLVSFYNNEISEKSEIFDDQFSVERPDGSNFTLKIRSTKLEDSAMYFCASRPPGGRDGYTFGSGTRLTVV.

This clone was seen a single time. The chain recombines TRBV3-1 (or the pseudogene TRBV3-2) with TRBJ2-1; the D gene could be TRBD1 or TRBD2 (5 bases each). CDR1 is LGHDT, CDR2 YNNKEL, per germline (reference sequence). This CDR3 comprises 15 residues. V lost 0 bases to trimming and J lost 9 bases, with 15 bases between them. The DNA for the CDR3 is TGTGCCAGCAGCCAAGATGCGGGCAGGGTTTTTGAGCAGTTCTTC. This sequence encodes CASSQDAGRVFEQFF.

The chain recombines TRBV11-2 with TRBJ2-7; weak D call: TRBD1 (6 bases). The CDR3 consists of 15 residues. Germline V lookup: CDR1 SGHAT, CDR2 FQNNGV. V was cut by 5 bases and J by 3 bases, with 17 bases left in between. The CDR3 loop is CASSPNRVPNYEQYF. The CDR3 bases are TGTGCCAGCAGCCCGAACAGGGTCCCAAACTACGAGCAGTACTTC.

The chain carries TRBV2 and TRBJ1-3; TRBD1 agrees at 7 bases. In germline, CDR1 is SNHLY, CDR2 FYNNEI. The CDR3 sequence is 11 residues long. CDR3 sequence reads: CAGQAGNTIYF. As DNA, the CDR3 is TGTGCTGGACAGGCTGGAAACACCATATATTTT.

This clone was seen only once. CDR3 sequence reads: CASEGPTGEQFF. Written as DNA, the CDR3 is TGTGCCAGCGAGGGGCCGACTGGTGAGCAGTTCTTC. V is TRBV9 and J is TRBJ2-1; D may match TRBD1 or TRBD2 (5 bases each). Trimming pared 7 bases from V and 9 bases from J, leaving 14 bases between. CDR1 SGDLS and CDR2 YYNGEE come from the germline V gene. The CDR3 is 12 amino acids.

The CDR3: CASSGGRINQPQHF. CDR3 nucleotide sequence: TGTGCCAGCAGCGGAGGACGTATCAATCAGCCCCAGCATTTT. V and J are TRBV7-9 and TRBJ1-5, with unresolved D. The germline V gene has CDR1 SEHNR and CDR2 FQNEAQ (reference sequence). V was cut by 5 bases and J by 3 bases, with 11 bases left in between. The CDR3 contains 14 residues.

This rearrangement joins TRBV19 to TRBJ1-4; D is unclear. V was pared by 3 bases and J by 8 bases, with 13 bases between. CDR1 and CDR2 from the germline V gene are LNHDA and SQIVND (reference sequence). This CDR3 region has 14 residues. The CDR3 DNA follows: TGTGCCAGTAGTATCTCCCCGGAGGCGGAAAAACTGTTTTTT. Its translation: CASSISPEAEKLFF.

This chain uses TRBV3-1 (or the pseudogene TRBV3-2) with TRBJ1-2, with D uncertain. Trimming left V 11 bases short and J 8 bases short, with 9 bases between. The CDR3 is 9 amino acids. CDR1 LGHDT and CDR2 YNNKEL come from the germline V gene (reference sequence). CDR3: CAAFRGYTF. For the CDR3, the DNA is TGTGCCGCATTTCGGGGCTACACCTTC.

The chain joins TRBV7-9 to TRBJ2-7; 8 nucleotides agree with TRBD1. The CDR3 contains 15 residues. Germline assignment: CDR1 SEHNR and CDR2 FQNEAQ (reference sequence). The junction had 8 bases not matched to a gene; V was cut back by 5 bases and J by 2 bases. DNA of the CDR3: TGTGCCAGCAGCCCGGGGACAGGCCAAGCCTACGAGCAGTACTTC. Translating it yields CASSPGTGQAYEQYF.